The present T cell receptor (beta chain) was sequenced within a study of cytotoxic CD8 clonotypes in ibrutinib-treated CLL. Study-wide context: The samples contained hundreds of thousands of productive templates on average. They also contained an average of 94,082 productive rearrangements.

Between the trimmed V and J ends, which lost 3 bases and 4 bases, there was a span of 15 bases. Germline V CDR1 and CDR2: MNHEY, SVGAGI. This CDR3 comprises 15 residues. Target depth was 1 in 200,000 to 1 in 1 million T cells, about 10x per clonotype. Sequenced by immunoSEQ multiplex PCR; TCRdb stores in-frame clones only, minus some. Of roughly 330,000 clones listed, about 64% are singletons. Specimen: PBMCs, collected after 36 months of ibrutinib treatment. This sequence originates from a human donor with chronic lymphocytic leukemia. The chain is built from TRBV6-5 and TRBJ1-1; D ambiguous. This CDR3 is CASSYRGIMATEAFF. For the CDR3, the DNA is TGTGCCAGCAGTTATCGAGGCATTATGGCCACTGAAGCTTTCTTT.